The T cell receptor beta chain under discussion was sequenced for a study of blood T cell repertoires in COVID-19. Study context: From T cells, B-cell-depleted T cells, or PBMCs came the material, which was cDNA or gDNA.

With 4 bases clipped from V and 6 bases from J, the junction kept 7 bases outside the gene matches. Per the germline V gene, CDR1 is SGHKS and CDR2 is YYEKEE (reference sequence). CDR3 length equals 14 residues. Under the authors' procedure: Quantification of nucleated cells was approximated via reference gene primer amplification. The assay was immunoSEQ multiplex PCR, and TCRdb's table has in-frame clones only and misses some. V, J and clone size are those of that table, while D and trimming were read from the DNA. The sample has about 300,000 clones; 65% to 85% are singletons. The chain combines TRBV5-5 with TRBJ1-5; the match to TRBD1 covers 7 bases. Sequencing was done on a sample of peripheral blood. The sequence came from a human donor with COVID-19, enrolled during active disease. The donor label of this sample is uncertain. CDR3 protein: CASSITGVAQPQHF. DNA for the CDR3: TGTGCCAGCAGCATTACAGGGGTAGCTCAGCCCCAGCATTTT.